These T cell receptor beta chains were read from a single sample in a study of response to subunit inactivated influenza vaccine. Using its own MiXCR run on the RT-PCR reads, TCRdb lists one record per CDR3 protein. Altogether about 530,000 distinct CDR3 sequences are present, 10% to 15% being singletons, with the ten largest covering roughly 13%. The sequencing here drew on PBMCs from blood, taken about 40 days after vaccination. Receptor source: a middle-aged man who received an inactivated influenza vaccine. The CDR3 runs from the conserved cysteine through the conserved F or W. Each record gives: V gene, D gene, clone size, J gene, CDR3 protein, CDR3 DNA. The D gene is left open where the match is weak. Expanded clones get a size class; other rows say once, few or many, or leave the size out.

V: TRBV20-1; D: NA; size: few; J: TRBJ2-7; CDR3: CSANGRPLDEQYF; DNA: TGCAGTGCTAATGGACGGCCCTTGGATGAGCAGTACTTC
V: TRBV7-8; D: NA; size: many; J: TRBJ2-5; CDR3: CASRAERYQETQYF; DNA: TGTGCCAGCAGGGCAGAACGATACCAAGAGACCCAGTACTTC
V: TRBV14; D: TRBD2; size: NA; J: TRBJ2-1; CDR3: CASSRGTSGSYAEQFF; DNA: TGTGCCAGCAGCCGCGGGACTAGCGGGAGTTACGCTGAGCAGTTCTTC
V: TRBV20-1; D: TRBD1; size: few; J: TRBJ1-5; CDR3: CSVPGGYSNQPQHF; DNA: TGCAGTGTCCCAGGGGGGTATAGCAATCAGCCCCAGCATTTT
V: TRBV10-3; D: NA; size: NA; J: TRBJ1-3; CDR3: CAISETFTGTGNTIYF; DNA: TGTGCCATCAGTGAGACTTTTACAGGGACTGGAAACACCATATATTTT
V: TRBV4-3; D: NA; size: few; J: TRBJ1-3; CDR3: CASSQDWRAGNTIYF; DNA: TGCGCCAGCAGCCAAGATTGGAGAGCCGGAAACACCATATATTTT
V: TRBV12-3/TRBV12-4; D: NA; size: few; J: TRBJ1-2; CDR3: CASSFAGTFYGYTF; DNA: TGTGCCAGCAGTTTCGCCGGGACCTTCTATGGCTACACCTTC
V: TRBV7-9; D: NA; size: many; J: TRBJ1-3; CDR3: CAIIRVSAHSGNTIYF; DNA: TGTGCCATCATCCGGGTATCTGCTCACTCTGGAAACACCATATATTTT
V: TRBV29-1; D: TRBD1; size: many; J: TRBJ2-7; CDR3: CSFRTGGDQYF; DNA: TGCAGCTTCCGGACAGGAGGAGATCAGTACTTC
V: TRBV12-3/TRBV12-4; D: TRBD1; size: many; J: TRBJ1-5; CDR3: CASSTEYLTGGQPQHF; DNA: TGTGCCAGCAGCACCGAATATCTGACAGGGGGACAGCCCCAGCATTTT
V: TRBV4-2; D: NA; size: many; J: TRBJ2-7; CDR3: CASSQDPGAYEQYF; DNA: TGTGCCAGCAGCCAAGATCCGGGTGCCTACGAGCAGTACTTC
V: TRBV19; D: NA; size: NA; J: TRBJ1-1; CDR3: CASKDRLLAFF; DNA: TGTGCCAGCAAGGACCGTCTGCTGGCTTTCTTT
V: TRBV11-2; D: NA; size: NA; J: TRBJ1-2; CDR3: CASSPIGDNYGYTF; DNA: TGTGCCAGCAGCCCTATCGGTGATAACTATGGCTACACCTTC
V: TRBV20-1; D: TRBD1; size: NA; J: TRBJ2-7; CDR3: CSARDLRTGLYEQYF; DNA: TGCAGTGCTAGAGACCTCAGGACAGGCCTCTACGAGCAGTACTTC
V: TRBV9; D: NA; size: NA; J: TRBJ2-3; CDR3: CASSVAGFTDTQYF; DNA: TGTGCCAGCAGCGTAGCAGGCTTCACAGATACGCAGTATTTT
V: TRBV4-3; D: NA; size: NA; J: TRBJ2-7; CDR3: CASSQGRQGYEQYF; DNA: TGCGCCAGCAGCCAAGGTCGCCAGGGGTACGAGCAGTACTTC